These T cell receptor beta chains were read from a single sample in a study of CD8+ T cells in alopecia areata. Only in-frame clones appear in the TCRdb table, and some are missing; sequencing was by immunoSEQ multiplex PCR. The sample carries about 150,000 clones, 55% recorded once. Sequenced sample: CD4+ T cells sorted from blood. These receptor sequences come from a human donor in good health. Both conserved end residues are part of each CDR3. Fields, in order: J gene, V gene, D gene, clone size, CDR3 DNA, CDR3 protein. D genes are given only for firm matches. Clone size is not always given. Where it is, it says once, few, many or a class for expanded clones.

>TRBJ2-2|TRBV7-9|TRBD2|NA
TGTGCCAGCAGCGCGGGGACTACTACTGGCGGGGAGCTGTTTTTT
CASSAGTTTGGELFF
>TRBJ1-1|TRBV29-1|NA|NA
TGCAGCGTTGTAAGAGGTGGGGCTGAAGCTTTCTTT
CSVVRGGAEAFF
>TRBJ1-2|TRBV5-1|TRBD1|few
TGCGCCACTACGACAGGGCTGAATGGCTACACCTTC
CATTTGLNGYTF
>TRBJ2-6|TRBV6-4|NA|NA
TGTGCCAGCAGTGAAATTGGGGCCAACGTCCTGACTTTC
CASSEIGANVLTF
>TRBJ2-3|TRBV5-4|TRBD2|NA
TGTGCCAGCAGCCCCACTAGCGGGGCTAGCACAGATACGCAGTATTTT
CASSPTSGASTDTQYF
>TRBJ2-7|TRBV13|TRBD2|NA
TGTGCCAGCAGCTCTAGCGGGGGGAGGTACGAGCAGTACTTC
CASSSSGGRYEQYF
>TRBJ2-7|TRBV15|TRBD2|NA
TGTGCCACCAGCCGGGGACTATTCCTAGACGAGCAGTACTTC
CATSRGLFLDEQYF
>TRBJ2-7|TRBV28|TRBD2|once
TGTGCCAGCCTCCCTGGGGGGGCCTACGAGCAGTACTTC
CASLPGGAYEQYF
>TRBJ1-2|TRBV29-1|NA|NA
TGCAGCGTTTCCTTTCGTCGAACCTATGGCTACACCTTC
CSVSFRRTYGYTF
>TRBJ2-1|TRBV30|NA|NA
TGTGCCTGGAGTGTACGCATTGAGCAGTTCTTC
CAWSVRIEQFF
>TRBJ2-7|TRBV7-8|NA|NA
TGTGCCAGCAGCTTAGGATTTGGTGTTAGCGCCCCCTACGAGCAGTACTTC
CASSLGFGVSAPYEQYF
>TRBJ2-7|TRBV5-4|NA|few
TGTGCCAGCACCCGACCGAACGGGAGAGGAGGGTACGAGCAGTACTTC
CASTRPNGRGGYEQYF
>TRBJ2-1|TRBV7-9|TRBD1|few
TGTGCCAGCAGCTTAAAACAGGGGGCCATCAATGAGCAGTTCTTC
CASSLKQGAINEQFF
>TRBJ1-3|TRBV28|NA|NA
TGTGCCAGCGCTGCTTTGATTGGAAACACCATATATTTT
CASAALIGNTIYF
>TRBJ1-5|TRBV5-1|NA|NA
TGCGCCAGCAGCTTGCCAAGGAAATCGCCTAATGTATGCAATCAGCCCCAGCATTTT
CASSLPRKSPNVCNQPQHF
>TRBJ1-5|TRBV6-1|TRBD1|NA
TGTGCCAGCAGTGGGGGGGGACAGGGCAATCAGCCCCAGCATTTT
CASSGGGQGNQPQHF
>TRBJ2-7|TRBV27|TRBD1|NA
TGTGCCAGCAGAGGGACAGGGTCGGTCTACGAGCAGTACTTC
CASRGTGSVYEQYF
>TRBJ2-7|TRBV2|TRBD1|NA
TGTGCCAGCTATGGACAGGGTCGCAACGAGCAGTACTTC
CASYGQGRNEQYF
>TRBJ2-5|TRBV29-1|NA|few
TGCAGCGTTGAAAAGGGCGGGGAGACCCAGTACTTC
CSVEKGGETQYF
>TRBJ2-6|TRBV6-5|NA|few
TGTGCCAGCAGTTACGGGAACTCTGGGGCCAACGTCCTGACTTTC
CASSYGNSGANVLTF
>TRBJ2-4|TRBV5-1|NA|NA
TGCGCCAGCAGCTCTGTCCCGGCCCTCGTAGCCAAAAACATTCAGTACTTC
CASSSVPALVAKNIQYF
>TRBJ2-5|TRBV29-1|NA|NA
TGCAGCGTTCGACAGGTTGAGGAGACCCAGTACTTC
CSVRQVEETQYF
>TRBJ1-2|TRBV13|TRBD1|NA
TGTGCCAGCAGCTCCACAGGGGCGCCTGGCTACACCTTC
CASSSTGAPGYTF
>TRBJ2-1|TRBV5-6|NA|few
TGTGCCAGCAGCTTAAGAAGGGCCTACAATGAGCAGTTCTTC
CASSLRRAYNEQFF